This TCR beta chain was profiled in a study of OX40 agonist ivuxolimab in advanced cancers. Only in-frame clones appear in the TCRdb table, and some are missing; sequencing was by immunoSEQ multiplex PCR. Among some 130,000 clones listed, 85% to 95% were seen once. The material was CD4+ or CD8+ T cells sorted from blood, obtained in a trial of the OX40 agonist ivuxolimab. The clonotype comes from an adult with an advanced solid tumor such as melanoma, head and neck, liver or kidney cancer.

CDR3: CASKQALSTDTQYF. CDR3 in DNA: TGTGCCAGCAAACAAGCCTTAAGCACAGATACGCAGTATTTT. V gene TRBV7-8 combines with J gene TRBJ2-3, with no clear D. Germline V gene lookup returns CDR1 SGHVS and CDR2 FQNEAQ. V lost 7 bases, J lost 0 bases, and 11 bases lay in between. This CDR3 comprises 14 residues.